This TCR beta chain was identified during a study of cytotoxic CD8 clonotypes in ibrutinib-treated CLL. The assay was immunoSEQ multiplex PCR, and TCRdb's table has in-frame clones only and misses some. The data show over 150,000 clones, with about two thirds seen just once and 13% held by the top ten. Of note for this clone: Its antigen remains unidentified.

The CDR3 sequence is 14 residues long. With V trimmed by 6 bases and J by 2 bases, 4 bases remained unmatched. CDR1 is MDHEN, CDR2 SYDVKM, per germline. Study findings and constraints: Researchers report that baseline clonality outpaced age-matched healthy donors and tracked circulating CD8+ T-cell counts.

The J gene is TRBJ2-1, the V gene TRBV28, with TRBD1 matching 7 bases. This TCR came from a human donor with chronic lymphocytic leukemia. The specimen was PBMCs, collected after 24 months of ibrutinib treatment. The CDR3 sequence: CASSTGTAYNEQFF. CDR3 DNA: TGTGCCAGCAGCACCGGGACAGCCTACAATGAGCAGTTCTTC.